Listed below are T cell receptor beta chains from one sample, sequenced in a study of cytomegalovirus exposure and HLA in healthy donors. TCRdb's copy holds only in-frame clones and misses some; the assay was immunoSEQ multiplex PCR. The table records 210,000 or so clones, about 83% of them present only once. Sequencing was done on a sample of PBMCs. All receptors derive from a human donor in good health. CDR3s include the opening cysteine and the closing phenylalanine or tryptophan. D genes are given only for firm matches. The size of a clone is reported for some rows only, either as once, few or many, or as a class for expanded clones.

cdr3_nt cdr3_aa v_call clone_size j_call d_call
TGTGCCAGCTCAACGGGGACTTCTAAGGCCGGCTACACCTTC CASSTGTSKAGYTF TRBV18 NA TRBJ1-2 NA
TGTGCCGCTTCCCTACAGGGGGAGACAGATACGCAGTATTTT CAASLQGETDTQYF TRBV6-5 once TRBJ2-3 TRBD1
TGTGCCAGCAGTTTAACAGGGTTTCTGACCGGGGAGCTGTTTTTT CASSLTGFLTGELFF TRBV27 NA TRBJ2-2 NA
TGTGCCAGCTCACCATTAGGGAGGGCCTCCTACGAGCAGTACTTC CASSPLGRASYEQYF TRBV18 NA TRBJ2-7 TRBD2
TGCGCCAGCACCCTGGGGGGGACAGGGACACACAATGAGCAGTTCTTC CASTLGGTGTHNEQFF TRBV5-1 NA TRBJ2-1 TRBD1
TGTGCCACCCGGCGGGACGTCTACAATGAGCAGTTCTTC CATRRDVYNEQFF TRBV6-6 NA TRBJ2-1 NA
TGTGCCAGCAGCCGTTACACAGATACGCAGTATTTT CASSRYTDTQYF TRBV7-2 NA TRBJ2-3 NA
TGTGCCAGCAGCTTGGACGGACTAGAGTATGAGACCCAGTACTTC CASSLDGLEYETQYF TRBV5-8 NA TRBJ2-5 TRBD2
TGTGCCAGCTCACCGGACAGGTATGGCTACACCTTC CASSPDRYGYTF TRBV18 NA TRBJ1-2 TRBD1
TGTGCCAGCAGCGTATCCCTTAATGAAAAACTGTTTTTT CASSVSLNEKLFF TRBV9 NA TRBJ1-4 NA
TGCGCCAGCAGCCACGGCGGGTTGGATGGCTACACCTTC CASSHGGLDGYTF TRBV4-1 NA TRBJ1-2 NA
TGTGCCAGCTCCCCAGCGGGAGGGTACGAGCAGTACTTC CASSPAGGYEQYF TRBV18 NA TRBJ2-7 TRBD2
TGTGCCAGTAGTATGGGTTCTAGCGGATCAAACGAGCAGTACTTC CASSMGSSGSNEQYF TRBV19 few TRBJ2-7 TRBD2
TGTGCCAGCTCACCATCATCAGGGGTTGGAAACACCATATATTTT CASSPSSGVGNTIYF TRBV18 few TRBJ1-3 NA
TGCGCCAGCAGCTTGACGAGCGGGATGAGCACAGATACGCAGTATTTT CASSLTSGMSTDTQYF TRBV5-1 NA TRBJ2-3 TRBD2
TGTGCCAGCAGTTTAGGGGGGGTAGTAGGGCCTGGGGCCAACGTCCTGACTTTC CASSLGGVVGPGANVLTF TRBV27 NA TRBJ2-6 TRBD2
TGCGCCACCAAGAGGACTAGCGTTTACAATGAGCAGTTCTTC CATKRTSVYNEQFF TRBV10-2 once TRBJ2-1 TRBD2
TGTGCCAGCAGTGAATTCGCTACGAGAGGGGAGACCCAGTACTTC CASSEFATRGETQYF TRBV6-1 NA TRBJ2-5 NA
TGTTCCAGCAGCGTTCGAACACAGGGGGCTAGGGGCTACACCTTC CSSSVRTQGARGYTF TRBV7-9 few TRBJ1-2 TRBD1
TGTGCCAGCTCACCCCTCCAAGAGACCCAGTACTTC CASSPLQETQYF TRBV18 NA TRBJ2-5 NA
TGCGCCAGCAGCCAAGGGGGACAGCGGAATCTCATCAGTGAGCAGTTCTTC CASSQGGQRNLISEQFF TRBV4-1 once TRBJ2-1 TRBD1
TGTGCCAGTAGTCTACTGAGGCAGGGTGGAACAGATACGCAGTATTTT CASSLLRQGGTDTQYF TRBV19 few TRBJ2-3 NA
TGCGCCAGCAGCTTGGGCCAGATCCAAGAGACCCAGTACTTC CASSLGQIQETQYF TRBV5-1 NA TRBJ2-5 NA
TGTGCCAGCAGTATCACAGGGGGCGGCGGCTACACCTTC CASSITGGGGYTF TRBV6-6 NA TRBJ1-2 TRBD1
TGTGCCAGCAGTTCACCGGGACAGGGGGCGAACGGGGAGCTGTTTTTT CASSSPGQGANGELFF TRBV28 NA TRBJ2-2 TRBD1
TGTGCCAGCAGTCAGGGGATGAACAATCAGCCCCAGCATTTT CASSQGMNNQPQHF TRBV2 NA TRBJ1-5 NA
TGTGCCAGCAGTTTACCTACAGGGGACAATGAGCAGTTCTTC CASSLPTGDNEQFF TRBV28 NA TRBJ2-1 TRBD1
TGTGCCAGCACCGGACTAGCGGGAGCTTACGAGCAGTACTTC CASTGLAGAYEQYF TRBV6-6 NA TRBJ2-7 TRBD2
TGTGCCAGCAGTGAATCGACAGGGTTGAACGAGCAGTACTTC CASSESTGLNEQYF TRBV28 NA TRBJ2-7 TRBD1
TGTGCTAGTGGTTTGGGAAGGGGGTTAGCTAACTATGGCTACACCTTC CASGLGRGLANYGYTF TRBV12-5 NA TRBJ1-2 NA
TGTGCCAGCAGTGGACAGGGTGATACGCAGTATTTT CASSGQGDTQYF TRBV2 NA TRBJ2-3 TRBD1
TGTGCCAGCAGTTCGACAGGGGATACGCAGTATTTT CASSSTGDTQYF TRBV6-6 NA TRBJ2-3 TRBD1
TGTGCCAGCAGTGCCCGGGAGCATTCCTACGAGCAGTACTTC CASSAREHSYEQYF TRBV2 once TRBJ2-7 NA
TGCAGCGTTGAGGGCAGGGCTCATGGCTACACCTTC CSVEGRAHGYTF TRBV29-1 NA TRBJ1-2 NA
TGTGCCAGCAGTCACGGCCCCGGGAGGGCCAGAAACGAGCAGTACTTC CASSHGPGRARNEQYF TRBV7-6 NA TRBJ2-7 TRBD2
TGCGCCAGCAGCCAAGCCCCCGACGGCGGGGAGTTCAATGAGCAGTTCTTC CASSQAPDGGEFNEQFF TRBV4-1 once TRBJ2-1 NA
TGCAGCGTTGAAGTTAGCGGGAGAAATTTCGAGCAGTTCTTC CSVEVSGRNFEQFF TRBV29-1 NA TRBJ2-1 TRBD2
TGTGCCATCAGTCCGGGACTAGCGGGTCTGAAAGGGGGTAATGAGCAGTTCTTC CAISPGLAGLKGGNEQFF TRBV10-3 NA TRBJ2-1 TRBD2
TGTGCCAGCAGCTTATCTCGGACAGGCCGTACCTACGAGCAGTACTTC CASSLSRTGRTYEQYF TRBV13 NA TRBJ2-7 TRBD1
TGTGCCAGCAGCTTGGGGGACAGCTTCTATGGCTACACCTTC CASSLGDSFYGYTF TRBV6-6 NA TRBJ1-2 TRBD1
TGTGCCAGCAGCGCGACAGGGGGAACTAACTATGGCTACACCTTC CASSATGGTNYGYTF TRBV7-2 NA TRBJ1-2 TRBD1
TGTGCCAGCAGTTACGAAGGGGGAAGCTCCTACGAGCAGTACTTC CASSYEGGSSYEQYF TRBV6-6 NA TRBJ2-7 NA